A single sample gave rise to the 13 T cell receptor beta chains below, sequenced in a study of shared clonotypes between healthy human individuals. Naive CD8 cells lacked CD45RO and underwent positive selection for CCR7, leaving out terminally differentiated effector memory CD45RA+ cells. Repertoires were generated with immunoSEQ multiplex PCR, while TCRdb's copy carries only in-frame clones and drops some. The table shows over 2 million clones, with roughly 94% occurring only once. The specimen sequenced was naive CD8+ T cells sorted from blood. These TCRs come from a man between 18 and 29 years old in good health.

The rearrangement links TRBV7-9 to TRBJ1-2; no firm D call. The CDR3 length is 12 residues. Deletions cut 5 bases from V and 8 bases from J, with 12 bases between. CDR1 SEHNR and CDR2 FQNEAQ come from the germline V gene (reference sequence). CDR3 amino acids: CASSPPTRGYTF. The CDR3, as DNA: TGTGCCAGCAGCCCCCCCACCAGGGGCTACACCTTC.

The V gene is TRBV5-5, the J gene TRBJ1-6; D remains ambiguous. Trimming cost V 1 base and J 4 bases, with 12 bases left between them. This CDR3 is built from 16 residues. Germline-derived CDR1 and CDR2 are SGHKS and YYEKEE (reference sequence). The CDR3 loop is CASSLYEDLYNSPLHF. In nucleotides, the CDR3 is TGTGCCAGCAGCTTGTATGAAGACCTATATAATTCACCCCTCCACTTT. Full variable domain (rest looked up from reference TRBV5-5 and TRBJ1-6): DAGVTQSPTHLIKTRGQQVTLRCSPISGHKSVSWYQQVLGQGPQFIFQYYEKEERGRGNFPDRFSARQFPNYSSELNVNALLLGDSALYLCASSLYEDLYNSPLHFGNGTRLTVT.

As for this clone: Compared with germline, one end of the junction differs, possibly owing to a read error. The chain recombines TRBV7-7 with TRBJ2-7, with 10 positions matching TRBD1. The CDR3 contains 14 residues. CDR1 is SSHAT, CDR2 FNYEAQ, per germline (reference sequence). The CDR3: CASSPGQGVYEQYF. CDR3 in DNA: TGTGCTAGCAGCCCCGGACAGGGGGTTTACGAGCAGTACTTC.

The chain combines TRBV7-9 with TRBJ2-7; 9 positions match TRBD1. CDR3 length: 16 amino acids. V dropped 5 bases and J dropped 0; count of bases not matched to a gene: 8. The germline CDR1 and CDR2 sequences are SEHNR and FQNEAQ (reference sequence). As DNA, the CDR3 is TGTGCCAGCAGCCCCGGGACAGGGATCGACTCCTACGAGCAGTACTTC. It codes for CASSPGTGIDSYEQYF.

This clone was observed once. The chain has TRBV28 and TRBJ2-1, with D possibly being TRBD1 or TRBD2 (5 bases each). The CDR3 covers 14 residues. V lost 3 bases, J lost 2 bases, and 8 bases lay in between. The germline V gene has CDR1 MDHEN and CDR2 SYDVKM. This CDR3 reads CASSFLGAYNEQFF. For the CDR3, the DNA is TGTGCCAGCAGTTTTCTGGGGGCCTACAATGAGCAGTTCTTC.

CDR3 region: CASSPVRTDTQYF. CDR3 in DNA: TGTGCCAGCAGCCCCGTTAGAACAGATACGCAGTATTTT. This rearrangement joins TRBV7-9 to TRBJ2-3; D not resolved. CDR3 length: 13 residues. The ends were cut back, 5 bases at V and 3 bases at J, with 9 bases in the middle. Germline V gene sequence: CDR1 SEHNR, CDR2 FQNEAQ (reference sequence).

CDR3 nucleotides: TGTGCCAGCAGCCCGGCGGGGGGTCTCACCGGGGAGCTGTTTTTT. This gives the protein CASSPAGGLTGELFF. V is TRBV7-2 and J is TRBJ2-2; 8 positions match TRBD2. This CDR3 region has 15 residues. Germline CDR1 is SGHTA and CDR2 is FQGNSA. V lost 5 bases, J lost 4 bases, and 6 bases stayed unmatched.

This clone appeared a single time. The rearrangement links TRBV4-3 to TRBJ2-2; 12 bases are shared with TRBD2. Germline loops: CDR1 LGHNA, CDR2 YSLEER. The ends lost 2 bases at V and 5 bases at J; junction bases unmatched: 3. The CDR3 has 16 amino acids. CDR3 residues: CASSQLAGGNTGELFF. The CDR3 bases are TGCGCCAGCAGCCAACTAGCGGGAGGGAATACCGGGGAGCTGTTTTTT.

This clone was observed a single time. The V call is TRBV6-1, the J call TRBJ2-7, with 8 bases fitting TRBD1. V lost 5 bases and J lost 3; bases outside the gene matches: 9. Germline-derived CDR1 and CDR2 are MNHNS and SASEGT. This CDR3 contains 15 residues. The DNA for the CDR3 is TGTGCCAGCAGTCGAAAGGGGGACAGGAGCTACGAGCAGTACTTC. Protein product: CASSRKGDRSYEQYF.

The chain has TRBV2 and TRBJ2-1; 9 nucleotides agree with TRBD1. CDR3 length equals 13 residues. Looked up from germline, CDR1 is SNHLY and CDR2 is FYNNEI. V trimming: 10 bases; J trimming: 6 bases; junction bases outside the gene matches: 7. The CDR3 reads CAISGQGVNEQFF. The CDR3 nucleotides read TGTGCCATCTCGGGACAGGGTGTCAATGAGCAGTTCTTC.

This chain connects TRBV27 to TRBJ1-1, with unresolved D. Trimming stripped 7 bases from V and 8 bases from J, with 17 bases between. The CDR3 loop spans 13 amino acids. The germline gives CDR1 MNHEY, CDR2 SMNVEV (reference sequence). CDR3 region: CASKSWREVEAFF. The CDR3 coding sequence is TGTGCCAGCAAGTCATGGCGGGAGGTCGAAGCTTTCTTT.

The chain carries TRBV4-2 and TRBJ2-5, with D maybe TRBD2 (6 bases). This CDR3 has 15 residues. Germline lookup yields CDR1 LGHNA and CDR2 YNFKEQ. The ends were cut back, 3 bases at V and 5 bases at J, with 16 bases in the middle. In DNA form, the CDR3 reads TGTGCCAGCAGCCAGCCTCTAGGGGAGGAGGAGACCCAGTACTTC. It encodes CASSQPLGEEETQYF.

V usage is TRBV9 and J usage is TRBJ1-4, with D possibly matching TRBD1 (6 bases). This CDR3 comprises 16 residues. Germline V gene sequence: CDR1 SGDLS, CDR2 YYNGEE. Trimming pared 3 bases from V and 4 bases from J, leaving 16 bases between. In DNA form, the CDR3 reads TGTGCCAGCAGCGCCGGGGGCGCGGCTTTTAATGAAAAACTGTTTTTT. Its protein product is CASSAGGAAFNEKLFF.